These T cell receptor beta chains were read from a single sample in a study of blood T cell repertoires in COVID-19. Profiled with immunoSEQ multiplex PCR; TCRdb holds only in-frame clones, not every one. The sample has fewer than 250,000 clones, 84% seen once; the top ten hold about 10%. Sequenced input: peripheral blood. The receptors were sampled from a woman over 75 with COVID-19, enrolled during active disease. The CDR3 runs from the conserved cysteine through the conserved F or W. D genes are given only for firm matches. Some rows mark clone size as missing; the rest say once, few, many or name a class of expanded clone.

J gene	D gene	V gene	clone size	CDR3 DNA	CDR3 protein
TRBJ2-3	.	TRBV19	.	TGTGCCAGTAGTATTGTCGGCAGGGCCTGGCCTAGCACAGATACGCAGTATTTT	CASSIVGRAWPSTDTQYF
TRBJ1-1	.	TRBV3-1/TRBV3-2	.	TGTGCCAGCAGCCAAGGACAGAGCATTTTGAACACTGAAGCTTTCTTT	CASSQGQSILNTEAFF
TRBJ2-5	TRBD2	TRBV2	.	TGTGCCAGCAGTGAAGGGCTAGCGGGGGGCCAAGAGACCCAGTACTTC	CASSEGLAGGQETQYF
TRBJ1-2	TRBD1	TRBV11-2	.	TGTGCCAGCAGCTTAGCCGACAGGGTATATGGCTACACCTTC	CASSLADRVYGYTF
TRBJ1-1	.	TRBV21-1	few	TGTGCCAGCAGCGCCCGGGACAGGGGGCTTGGGTTCACCGCTGAAGCTTTCTTT	CASSARDRGLGFTAEAFF
TRBJ1-1	.	TRBV9	.	TGTGCCAGCAGCGTAGTTGGGGAGTCATACACTGAAGCTTTCTTT	CASSVVGESYTEAFF
TRBJ1-1	.	TRBV11-2	.	TGTGCCAGCAGCTTCGGGTCCGCCATGGTGAACACTGAAGCTTTCTTT	CASSFGSAMVNTEAFF
TRBJ1-3	.	TRBV9	.	TGTGCCAGCAGCGTAGAGGCAGGGCCTGGAAACACCATATATTTT	CASSVEAGPGNTIYF
TRBJ2-1	TRBD1	TRBV14	.	TGTGCCAGCAGCCGTCGGGGACAGGGGTTCCACAATGAGCAGTTCTTC	CASSRRGQGFHNEQFF
TRBJ1-2	TRBD1	TRBV9	.	TGTGCCAGCAGCCCGGACAGGACGTCTAGGGACTACACCTTC	CASSPDRTSRDYTF
TRBJ1-2	.	TRBV11-1	.	TGTGCCAGCAGCTTGGGCAGCTTCTATGGCTACACCTTC	CASSLGSFYGYTF
TRBJ2-3	TRBD1	TRBV5-1	.	TGCGCCAGCAGCCCTCCAGGGGGTAACACAGATACGCAGTATTTT	CASSPPGGNTDTQYF
TRBJ1-5	TRBD1	TRBV24-1	.	TGTGCCACCAGGAAGGCCCCGGACAGGGGGGAAAGCAATCAGCCCCAGCATTTT	CATRKAPDRGESNQPQHF
TRBJ1-5	.	TRBV7-9	.	TGTGCCAGCAGTTCTTGGCTAGGGGGGGGTTTACAGCCCCAGCATTTT	CASSSWLGGGLQPQHF
TRBJ2-3	.	TRBV5-1	.	TGCGCCAGCAGCCCGGGGAGCACAGATACGCAGTATTTT	CASSPGSTDTQYF
TRBJ2-7	.	TRBV7-6	.	TGTGCCAGCAGCTTAGCACTTTTCAAAAGCTCCTACGAGCAGTACTTC	CASSLALFKSSYEQYF
TRBJ1-2	.	TRBV19	.	TGTGCCAGTATCGCAGTTAACTATGGCTACACCTTC	CASIAVNYGYTF
TRBJ1-4	TRBD1	TRBV27	once	TGTGCCAGCAGCAGACAGGGCTCAGATGAAAAACTGTTTTTT	CASSRQGSDEKLFF
TRBJ1-2	.	TRBV15	.	TGTGCCACCAGCAGAGATATAAACTATGGCTACACCTTC	CATSRDINYGYTF
TRBJ1-1	.	TRBV6-5	.	TGTGCCAGCAGTTCGACCGCGGGGACGAACACTGAAGCTTTCTTT	CASSSTAGTNTEAFF
TRBJ1-6	.	TRBV12-3/TRBV12-4	.	TGTGCCAGCAGTTGGGACACCAATTCACCCCTCCACTTT	CASSWDTNSPLHF
TRBJ1-4	TRBD1	TRBV6-5	.	TGTGCCAGCAGTTGGCTAGGGACAGGAAATGAAAAACTGTTTTTT	CASSWLGTGNEKLFF
TRBJ1-6	.	TRBV19	.	TGTGCCAGTAGCGACAGGTATAATTCACCCCTCCACTTT	CASSDRYNSPLHF
TRBJ2-3	TRBD2	TRBV5-4	.	TGTGCCAGCAGCTTGACTAGCGGGGGGGCAGATACGCAGTATTTT	CASSLTSGGADTQYF
TRBJ1-3	.	TRBV5-6	.	TGTGCCAGCAGCTTGCAGTACGGCAGGGAAACTGGAAACACCATATATTTT	CASSLQYGRETGNTIYF
TRBJ1-1	TRBD1	TRBV9	.	TGTGCCAGCAGCGGGAGCCAGGGGGCGTTCACTGAAGCTTTCTTT	CASSGSQGAFTEAFF
TRBJ1-1	TRBD1	TRBV5-1	.	TGCGCCAGCAGCTTGACGGGACAGGGGGCGGAGAACACTGAAGCTTTCTTT	CASSLTGQGAENTEAFF
TRBJ1-1	.	TRBV3-1/TRBV3-2	.	TGTGCCAGCAGCCAAGTTCAGGGAACTGAAGCTTTCTTT	CASSQVQGTEAFF
TRBJ2-1	TRBD1	TRBV18	.	TGTGCCAGCTCACAGCTCCGGGACAGTCACAATGAGCAGTTCTTC	CASSQLRDSHNEQFF
TRBJ1-1	.	TRBV11-2	.	TGTGCCAGCAGCCCGCAGGCGAACACTGAAGCTTTCTTT	CASSPQANTEAFF
TRBJ2-4	.	TRBV11-3	.	TGTGCCAGCAGCTCTACGCTAGCCAAAAACATTCAGTACTTC	CASSSTLAKNIQYF
TRBJ2-2	TRBD1	TRBV13	.	TGTGCCAGCAGCTTTCGCCGGACAGGGAACACCGGGGAGCTGTTTTTT	CASSFRRTGNTGELFF
TRBJ2-3	.	TRBV7-9	.	TGTGCCAGCAGCTTAGGGGGGGTCCGCACAGATACGCAGTATTTT	CASSLGGVRTDTQYF
TRBJ2-5	TRBD2	TRBV5-1	.	TGCGCCAGCAGCTTTACCGGGGGGGAACAAGAGACCCAGTACTTC	CASSFTGGEQETQYF
TRBJ2-3	.	TRBV6-5	.	TGTGCCAGCAGTTACTTCGCAGGGGGCACAGATACGCAGTATTTT	CASSYFAGGTDTQYF
TRBJ1-1	.	TRBV27	.	TGTGCCAGCAGTCCCTCGAAAGGGGTACGGAACACTGAAGCTTTCTTT	CASSPSKGVRNTEAFF
TRBJ1-2	.	TRBV7-9	once	TGTGCCAGCAGCTTAAGTGAGAGTTTTAACTATGGCTACACCTTC	CASSLSESFNYGYTF
TRBJ2-5	TRBD2	TRBV5-1	.	TGCGCCAGCAGATCCCGACTAGCGGGGGGGCGTGAGACCCAGTACTTC	CASRSRLAGGRETQYF
TRBJ2-3	.	TRBV3-1/TRBV3-2	.	TGTGCCAGCAGCGGAGACGGTCCTGGCACAGATACGCAGTATTTT	CASSGDGPGTDTQYF
TRBJ1-5	.	TRBV18	.	TGTGCCAGCTCACCTTGGGCGCGGGGGGCATATAGCAATCAGCCCCAGCATTTT	CASSPWARGAYSNQPQHF
TRBJ2-5	TRBD2	TRBV30	.	TGTGCCTGGAGTGGAGGGAGGGGAGAGACCCAGTACTTC	CAWSGGRGETQYF
TRBJ1-4	.	TRBV28	.	TGTGCCAGCCCCCCCCCGGACAGCGTTAAGGAAAAACTGTTTTTT	CASPPPDSVKEKLFF
TRBJ2-3	TRBD2	TRBV9	.	TGTGCCAGCAGCTTCGGGGGGACTGGCACAGATACGCAGTATTTT	CASSFGGTGTDTQYF
TRBJ2-7	TRBD1	TRBV28	.	TGTGCCAGCAGTCCAGGACAGGTCGCCTACGAGCAGTACTTC	CASSPGQVAYEQYF
TRBJ1-1	TRBD1	TRBV11-2	.	TGTGCCAGCAGCTTATTCGGACAGGTCTACATGAACACTGAAGCTTTCTTT	CASSLFGQVYMNTEAFF
TRBJ1-1	.	TRBV28	.	TGTGCCAGCAGTCTAGTTTCTTTAGCTTTCTTT	CASSLVSLAFF
TRBJ1-6	.	TRBV21-1	once	TGTGCCAGCAGCAATTCAGGACAGGGGGGAGATTCACCCCTCCACTTT	CASSNSGQGGDSPLHF
TRBJ2-7	TRBD2	TRBV27	.	TGTGCCAGCAGCCGGGAAGGACTAGCGGGGGGGCCCGGCTACGAGCAGTACTTC	CASSREGLAGGPGYEQYF
TRBJ2-3	TRBD2	TRBV18	.	TGTGCCACGCGGGGGGGAGCAGATACGCAGTATTTT	CATRGGADTQYF
TRBJ1-3	TRBD1	TRBV19	few	TGTGCCAGTAGTGATGACAGGGGATCCCTGGACACCATATATTTT	CASSDDRGSLDTIYF
TRBJ2-1	TRBD1	TRBV12-3/TRBV12-4	.	TGTGCCAGCAGTCGAGGGACAGCAGGGATGTACTTCTTC	CASSRGTAGMYFF
TRBJ2-2	.	TRBV7-9	.	TGTGCCAGCAGCTACAGGGTGCCCGGGGAGCTGTTTTTT	CASSYRVPGELFF
TRBJ2-5	TRBD1	TRBV3-1/TRBV3-2	.	TGTGCCAGCAGCCAACCCGGGACAGGGGGGGCCCAGTACTTC	CASSQPGTGGAQYF
TRBJ1-5	TRBD1	TRBV28	.	TGTGCCAGCAGTTTACCGGGACAGGGGGCGCCTTATCAGCCCCAGCATTTT	CASSLPGQGAPYQPQHF
TRBJ2-7	.	TRBV6-5	.	TGTGCCAGCAGTCCCCGTTGGAGCTCCTACGAGCAGTACTTC	CASSPRWSSYEQYF
TRBJ1-6	.	TRBV5-4	.	TGTGCCAGCAGCTTGTCAGGTGGCTCACCCCTCCACTTT	CASSLSGGSPLHF
TRBJ2-2	.	TRBV7-8	.	TGTGCCAGCAGCTGGACTCGGAACACCGGGGAGCTGTTTTTT	CASSWTRNTGELFF
TRBJ2-3	TRBD1	TRBV5-1	.	TGCGCCAGCAGCTTGGGGGACAGGGTTACAGATACGCAGTATTTT	CASSLGDRVTDTQYF
TRBJ1-1	TRBD1	TRBV28	.	TGTGCCAGCAGTTTACTGGGACAGGACACTGAAGCTTTCTTT	CASSLLGQDTEAFF
TRBJ2-2	TRBD1	TRBV5-1	.	TGCGCCAGCAGCGAAGGGGACAGGCCTTCGAACACCGGGGAGCTGTTTTTT	CASSEGDRPSNTGELFF